What follows is one TCR beta chain and its context. Original data processing: Reference gene primer amplification in the assay estimated nucleated cell counts. Generated by immunoSEQ multiplex PCR, the TCRdb table keeps only in-frame clones and is missing some. The DNA was the basis for D and trimming; V, J and clone size are from that table. The sample includes hundreds of thousands of clones, 85% to 90% of them seen just once. This sample stems from a study of blood T cell repertoires in COVID-19. In the study overall: Material from acute and convalescent COVID-19 was sourced from the United States, Italy and Spain. T cells, B-cell-depleted T cells, or PBMCs supplied cDNA or gDNA.

The CDR3 has 15 amino acids. CDR1 is MNHEY, CDR2 SMNVEV, per germline (reference sequence). V lost 6 bases, J lost 5 bases, and 12 bases stayed unmatched. The chain links TRBV27 to TRBJ1-1, with 7 bases identical to TRBD1. This receptor was identified in a man aged 50-59 years with acute or convalescent COVID-19. The sequenced material came from peripheral blood. The DNA for the CDR3 is TGTGCCAGCAGGCTCGAAGGACAGGTAAGGACTGAAGCTTTCTTT. This encodes CASRLEGQVRTEAFF.